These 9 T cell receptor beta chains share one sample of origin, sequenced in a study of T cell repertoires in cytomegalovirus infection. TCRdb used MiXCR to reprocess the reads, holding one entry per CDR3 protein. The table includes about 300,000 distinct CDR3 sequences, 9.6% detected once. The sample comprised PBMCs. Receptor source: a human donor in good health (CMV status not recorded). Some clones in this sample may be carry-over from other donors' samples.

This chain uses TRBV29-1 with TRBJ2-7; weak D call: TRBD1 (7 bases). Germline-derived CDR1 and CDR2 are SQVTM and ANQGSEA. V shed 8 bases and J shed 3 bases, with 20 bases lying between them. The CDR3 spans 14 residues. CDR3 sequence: CSRREPGQFYEQYV. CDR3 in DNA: TGCAGCAGGAGGGAACCGGGACAGTTCTACGAGCAGTACGTC.

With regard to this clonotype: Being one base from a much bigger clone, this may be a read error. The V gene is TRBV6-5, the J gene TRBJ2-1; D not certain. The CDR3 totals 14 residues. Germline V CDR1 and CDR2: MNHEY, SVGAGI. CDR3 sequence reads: CASSYRFPQVEQLF. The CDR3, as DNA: TGTGCCAGCAGTTATAGGTTTCCTCAGGTTGAGCAGTTGTTC.

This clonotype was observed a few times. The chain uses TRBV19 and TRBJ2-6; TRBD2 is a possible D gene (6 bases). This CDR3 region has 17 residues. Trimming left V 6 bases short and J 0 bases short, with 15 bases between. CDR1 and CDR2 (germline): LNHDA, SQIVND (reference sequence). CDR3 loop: CASSDRPGVSGANVLTF. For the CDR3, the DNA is TGTGCCAGTAGCGATAGGCCGGGGGTCTCTGGGGCCAACGTCCTGACTTTC.

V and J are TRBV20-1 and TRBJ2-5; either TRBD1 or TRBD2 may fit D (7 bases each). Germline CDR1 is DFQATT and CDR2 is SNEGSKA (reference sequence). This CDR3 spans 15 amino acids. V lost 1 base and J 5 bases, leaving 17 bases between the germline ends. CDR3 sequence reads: CSARGPQGGRETQYF. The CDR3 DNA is TGCAGTGCTAGAGGACCCCAGGGGGGGCGGGAGACCCAGTACTTC.

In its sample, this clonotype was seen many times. The CDR3 DNA reads TGCAGCGTTGGAAGGGGCAGGTACAATTCACCCCTCCACTTT. Translated: CSVGRGRYNSPLHF. The V call is TRBV29-1, the J call TRBJ1-6; a weak D match, TRBD1 (5 bases). From germline, CDR1 is SQVTM and CDR2 ANQGSEA. CDR3 length: 14 amino acids. Trimming removed 4 bases at V and 7 bases at J, with 14 bases between.

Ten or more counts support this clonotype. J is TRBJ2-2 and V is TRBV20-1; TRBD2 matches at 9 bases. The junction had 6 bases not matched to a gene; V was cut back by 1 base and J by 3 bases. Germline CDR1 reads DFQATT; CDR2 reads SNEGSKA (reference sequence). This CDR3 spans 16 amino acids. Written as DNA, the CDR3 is TGCAGTGCTAGAGGATTGCGGGGGGGATACACCGGGGAGCTGTTTTTT. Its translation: CSARGLRGGYTGELFF.

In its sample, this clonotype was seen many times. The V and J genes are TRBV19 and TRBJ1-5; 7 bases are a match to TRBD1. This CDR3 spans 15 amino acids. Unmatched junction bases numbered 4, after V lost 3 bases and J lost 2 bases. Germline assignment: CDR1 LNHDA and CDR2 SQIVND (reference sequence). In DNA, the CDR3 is TGTGCCAGTAGTATCCGACAGGGAGGCAATCAGCCCCAGCATTTT. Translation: CASSIRQGGNQPQHF.

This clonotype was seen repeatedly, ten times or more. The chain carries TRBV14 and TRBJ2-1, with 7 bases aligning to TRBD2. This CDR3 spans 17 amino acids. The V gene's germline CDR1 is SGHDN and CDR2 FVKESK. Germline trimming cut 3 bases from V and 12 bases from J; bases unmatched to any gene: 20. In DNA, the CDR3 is TGTGCCAGCAGCCAGCTGGCGGGGGAGCCTGACCCACTTTGGCAGTTCTTC. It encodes CASSQLAGEPDPLWQFF.

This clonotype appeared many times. In nucleotides, the CDR3 is TGTGCCAGCAGCTTCCCGAGGGGCGGGAATGAAAAACTGTTTTTT. Translation gives CASSFPRGGNEKLFF. The chain has TRBV7-8 and TRBJ1-4; weak D call: TRBD1 (5 bases). The CDR3 length is 15 residues. From germline, CDR1 is SGHVS and CDR2 FQNEAQ. With 3 bases removed from V and 5 bases from J, the gap between germline ends came to 13 bases.